This TCR beta chain was retrieved from a study of technical replicates of blood from a few donors. The method was immunoSEQ multiplex PCR; TCRdb's version includes in-frame clones alone and lacks a portion of them. Of about 49,000 clones detected, 92% appear once; the ten largest clones hold about 3.8%. Germline-derived CDR1 and CDR2 are SQVTM and ANQGSEA. The CDR3 loop spans 13 amino acids. V was pared by 5 bases and J by 6 bases, with 7 bases of the junction left unmatched. This TCR derives from a human donor in good health. Some clones in this sample may be carry-over from other donors' samples. The V call is TRBV29-1, the J call TRBJ2-1; 7 nucleotides line up with TRBD2. Material for sequencing was PBMCs. In DNA form, the CDR3 reads TGCAGCGTTTTAAGCGGGAAGGTCAATGAGCAGTTCTTC. Residues: CSVLSGKVNEQFF.